This TCR delta chain was obtained from a study of gamma-delta chains in newborns, infants, children. At the level of the study: Microbial exposure reportedly drives polyclonal innate γδ T cell expansion after birth.

CDR1 GEAIGNYY and CDR2 EKD come from the germline V gene. There are 20 residues in the CDR3. Of note for this clone: The junction departs from the called germline gene at one end, perhaps through a read error.

TCRdb re-called the reads with CATT. The sample contains approximately 3,000 delta-chain clones, under 0.35% of which appear only once. The sequence was collected from a child who was a newborn, infant or young child, either healthy, febrile or measles-vaccinated (not recorded which). Sequenced material: blood. The chain employs TRDV2 and TRDJ3; 10 bases are a match to TRDD3. Here the CDR3 reads CACGKYWGIPSSWGTRQMFF. The CDR3 bases are TGTGCCTGTGGCAAGTACTGGGGGATCCCCAGCTCCTGGGGCACCCGACAGATGTTTTTC.